This T cell receptor (beta chain) was profiled in a study of blood T cells in healthy people across ages (dated by TCRdb to between 2014 and 2016). General notes on the study: Template switching captured roughly one uniquely barcoded TCR beta cDNA molecule per two T cells in model experiments. The study measured age-related changes in TCR beta repertoire diversity using deep sequencing normalized with unique cDNA molecular identifiers. Donors were grouped into four age groups: young (average 16 years), middle-aged (roughly 40), aged (approximately 67) and long-lived (around 82). To avoid experimental bias, donors of different ages were spread randomly across the sequencing lanes. The study analyzed two additional independent replicas of 1 million unique cDNA reads from the same blood draw for two donors, one aged 18 to 30 and one aged 80 or older.

The investigation overall reported the following: Estimates of total diversity based on one million sequenced T cells were regarded as lower bounds and as underestimates. The percentage of naive T cells measured by flow cytometry correlated strongly with observed TCR beta diversity. As age increased, observed TCR beta diversity per million T cells dropped in a roughly linear way, and a significant reduction was already evident by age about 40. Compared with the aged group, the long-lived group had more naive CD4+ T cells, fewer expanded clones and increased TCR diversity, a pattern suggesting age selection. Since profiling was done on bulk unsorted PBMCs, naive and antigen-experienced compartments could not be conclusively compared. Because the CMV infection status of the donors was unknown, age-related changes in expanded clonotypes may potentially have been confounded.

Library method: 5' RACE. Sequencing instrument: Illumina HiSeq 2500. A second about 7 to 12 cycle PCR used a sample-barcoded 5' primer and a J-beta primer mix. Each TCR beta cDNA molecule received a unique molecular identifier from a template-switch 5' adaptor carrying 12 random nucleotides. Each sample yielded at least 3 million CDR3-containing paired-end reads. First-strand cDNA was synthesized from all RNA with the Mint cDNA synthesis kit, primed by a TRBC-specific oligonucleotide. Following uracil-DNA glycosylase treatment, a first 18-cycle PCR with universal primers M1SS and BC2_uni_R was performed on all cDNA. In the source study's methods: Normalization of each sample was performed by random selection of 1 million high-quality reads, each carrying a distinct molecular identifier. Instead of being binned into consensus sequences, reads with shared molecular identifiers were discarded. MiTCR, set to a Q25 quality threshold and the strictest error-elimination algorithm, was used for CDR3 identification, clonotype clustering and error correction. A nonparametric unseen species model using Euler transformation provided a lower-bound estimate of total TCR beta diversity. In-frame beta chains were kept once TCRdb had trimmed the public reads at Q25 with fastp and called clones with MiXCR. CDR3 protein duplicates are merged, each entry listing the most common genes and DNA. The V and J calls reflect TCRdb's pipeline rather than the authors' work. A total of about 1.6 million distinct CDR3 sequences appear in this sample, approximately 32% of them only once. Of the sample, about 11% is held by the ten largest clones.

The donors were some 39 Caucasian individuals from Russia, aged 6 to 90 years, who were systemically healthy. Each donor gave approximately 10 milliliters of peripheral blood, collected into EDTA-treated Vacutainer tubes. Ficoll-Paque density-gradient centrifugation was used to isolate PBMCs, with at least 6.5 million per sample. Trizol reagent was used to extract total RNA from PBMCs, with at least 6 micrograms per sample. For every donor, flow cytometry on a PBMC aliquot measured the percentage of naive CD45RAhigh/CD27high T cells. This clonotype was found a few times. Its antigen is unknown. No clone much larger than this one lies a single base away; base qualities are absent. CDR1 and CDR2 were assigned from the germline V gene (reference sequence) as PRHDT and FYEKMQ. From its cysteine to its phenylalanine, the CDR3 spans 17 amino acids. Of the read, only the CDR3 DNA is kept; its 51 bases are in frame from base 1. V and J are trimmed by 5 bases and 2 bases, and the gene matches miss 11 bases of the junction.

This clonotype was sampled from a woman aged 25-40 years in good health. The sequence links TRBV13 to TRBJ2-3; the junction holds 9 bases that match TRBD2. The sequencing input was blood. Read as DNA, the sequence is TGTGCCAGCAGCCCGTCGGCTAGCGGGGCTCCCACAGATACGCAGTATTTT. This encodes CASSPSASGAPTDTQYF.